This passage covers 27 T cell receptor beta chains from one sample sequenced in a study of PD-1 blockade in classical Hodgkin lymphoma. Time point: cycle 4 day 1 (C4D1), after 6 weeks of nivolumab. Every patient was affected by relapse after autologous stem cell transplantation, while exposure to brentuximab vedotin was not uniform. Repertoires were generated with immunoSEQ multiplex PCR, while TCRdb's copy carries only in-frame clones and drops some. Seen here are approximately 8,000 clones, around 82% observed once, and the top ten hold roughly 46%. Sequenced here: peripheral blood mononuclear cells (PBMCs), sampled before the fourth cycle of nivolumab. The receptor set was obtained from a human donor with classical Hodgkin lymphoma.

V gene TRBV21-1 combines with J gene TRBJ2-7; the table names TRBD2, a call not compared with the DNA. TRBV21-1 is reported as a pseudogene. The CDR3 sequence is 15 residues long. The CDR3 nucleotides read TGTGCCAGCTCTATTACGGGGAATGCCCCCTACGAGCAGTACTTC. Protein sequence: CASSITGNAPYEQYF.

V usage is TRBV19 and J usage is TRBJ1-2, with TRBD1 as a possible D gene (5 bases). Germline lookup yields CDR1 LNHDA and CDR2 SQIVND (reference sequence). V dropped 5 bases and J dropped 4 bases, with 14 bases sitting between them. There are 14 residues in the CDR3. The CDR3 nucleotides are TGTGCCAGTAGTCCAGGGATTCGCGGCTATGGCTACACCTTC. This encodes CASSPGIRGYGYTF.

The V gene is TRBV5-1, the J gene TRBJ2-5; TRBD2 might be the D (6 bases). The CDR3 extends over 14 amino acids. Germline lookup yields CDR1 SGHRS and CDR2 YFSETQ. V lost 5 bases and J lost 2, with 13 bases in between. Here the CDR3 DNA reads TGCGCCAGCAGTGGGGACTGGAGTCAAGAGACCCAGTACTTC. Protein sequence: CASSGDWSQETQYF. Together with reference TRBV5-1 and TRBJ2-5, the CDR3 gives the full variable domain: KAGVTQTPRYLIKTRGQQVTLSCSPISGHRSVSWYQQTPGQGLQFLFEYFSETQRNKGNFPGRFSGRQFSNSRSEMNVSTLELGDSALYLCASSGDWSQETQYFGPGTRLLVL.

The V gene is TRBV5-1, the J gene TRBJ2-7; 8 nucleotides match TRBD1. The junction had 4 bases not matched to a gene; V was cut back by 0 bases and J by 2 bases. CDR3 length: 15 amino acids. Per germline, CDR1 SGHRS and CDR2 YFSETQ. The DNA of the CDR3 is TGCGCCAGCAGCTTGGGACAGGGGCCGACCTACGAGCAGTACTTC. Its translation: CASSLGQGPTYEQYF.

The J gene is TRBJ2-1, the V gene TRBV7-2, with 9 bases that match TRBD2. Trimming at V came to 1 base and at J to 7 bases, leaving 5 bases not matched to a gene. This CDR3 comprises 15 residues. Germline loops: CDR1 SGHTA, CDR2 FQGNSA. The CDR3 loop reads CASSLERGGGNEQFF. In DNA form, the CDR3 reads TGTGCCAGCAGCTTAGAGCGCGGGGGGGGGAATGAGCAGTTCTTC.

The J gene is TRBJ2-7, the V gene TRBV5-1, with 9 nucleotides matching TRBD2. The CDR3 has 14 amino acids. CDR1 and CDR2 (germline): SGHRS, YFSETQ. Trimming removed 4 bases from V and 3 bases from J; junction bases left unmatched: 5. The CDR3 protein is CASSLGTSFYEQYF. CDR3 DNA: TGCGCCAGCAGCCTGGGGACTAGCTTCTACGAGCAGTACTTC.

This chain connects TRBV19 to TRBJ1-2; tentatively, D is TRBD1 (5 bases). The CDR3 contains 12 residues. Germline values: CDR1 LNHDA, CDR2 SQIVND (reference sequence). Trimming left V 1 base short and J 8 bases short, with 8 bases between. This CDR3 is CASSIAGSGYTF. Written as DNA, the CDR3 is TGTGCCAGTAGTATAGCAGGGAGCGGCTACACCTTC. The variable domain in full, completed from reference TRBV19 and TRBJ1-2, reads DGGITQSPKYLFRKEGQNVTLSCEQNLNHDAMYWYRQDPGQGLRLIYYSQIVNDFQKGDIAEGYSVSREKKESFPLTVTSAQKNPTAFYLCASSIAGSGYTFGSGTRLTVV.

The gene calls are TRBV6-5 and TRBJ2-7, with D perhaps matching TRBD2 (7 bases). The CDR3 contains 12 residues. V lost 2 bases to trimming and J lost 6 bases, with 8 bases between them. In germline, CDR1 is MNHEY, CDR2 SVGAGI. The CDR3 spells CASSYGGAEQYF. CDR3 DNA: TGTGCCAGCAGTTACGGGGGGGCCGAGCAGTACTTC.

The chain has TRBV14 and TRBJ2-7; perhaps TRBD2 as D (6 bases). V lost 6 bases and J 1 base, leaving 16 bases between the germline ends. This CDR3 contains 15 residues. CDR1 SGHDN and CDR2 FVKESK come from the germline V gene. CDR3 loop: CASSRSSGWSYEQYF. The CDR3 DNA follows: TGTGCCAGCAGTCGAAGCAGCGGGTGGTCCTACGAGCAGTACTTC.

The chain has TRBV7-9 and TRBJ2-5; the D is unclear. The DNA matches TRBJ2-7 better at its end, which makes the J call doubtful. The CDR3 consists of 17 residues. From germline, CDR1 is SEHNR and CDR2 FQNEAQ (reference sequence). The CDR3: CASSLDFGGEPAYEQYF. The CDR3 DNA reads as TGTGCCAGCAGCTTAGATTTTGGTGGTGAGCCAGCCTACGAGCAGTACTTC.

This rearrangement joins TRBV10-3 to TRBJ1-1, with a weak D call TRBD1 (5 bases). The CDR3 extends over 16 amino acids. From germline, CDR1 is ENHRY and CDR2 SYGVKD. V lost 0 bases and J lost 0, with 11 bases in between. The CDR3 DNA reads as TGTGCCATCAGTGAGTCCACCCCGGGGCTGAACACTGAAGCTTTCTTT. Translating it yields CAISESTPGLNTEAFF.

This chain uses TRBV29-1 with TRBJ2-7; perhaps D is TRBD1 or TRBD2 (5 bases each). Germline V gene data show CDR1 as SQVTM and CDR2 as ANQGSEA. V was trimmed by 4 bases and J by 2 bases, leaving 9 bases between them. There are 12 residues in the CDR3. The chain's CDR3 is CSVGTGPYEQYF. The DNA for the CDR3 is TGCAGCGTTGGGACGGGGCCCTACGAGCAGTACTTC.

The V call is TRBV5-4, the J call TRBJ2-2; TRBD1 matches 11 bases. Germline trimming cut 0 bases from V and 6 bases from J; bases unmatched to any gene: 1. Germline V gives CDR1 SGHNT, CDR2 YYREEE (reference sequence). CDR3 length equals 15 residues. The CDR3 coding sequence is TGTGCCAGCAGCTTGGCGGGACAGGGGGCCGGGGAGCTGTTTTTT. It is translated as CASSLAGQGAGELFF.

A single count supports this clone. The chain couples TRBV27 to TRBJ2-6; D call uncertain. The V end was cut by 6 bases, the J end by 2 bases, with 14 bases between. Germline V gives CDR1 MNHEY, CDR2 SMNVEV (reference sequence). The CDR3 runs 16 residues. The CDR3 sequence: CASSPTMAAGANVLTF. The CDR3 DNA reads as TGTGCCAGCAGCCCCACGATGGCGGCTGGGGCCAACGTCCTGACTTTC.

This clone was counted once. This chain uses TRBV6-6 with TRBJ1-5; no clear D. CDR3 size: 14 residues. The V gene lost 7 bases and the J gene lost 2 bases, with 12 bases spanning the gap. The V gene's germline CDR1 is MNHNY and CDR2 SVGAGI (reference sequence). This CDR3 reads CASNSDGGNQPQHF. CDR3 DNA sequence: TGTGCCAGCAACAGCGATGGGGGCAATCAGCCCCAGCATTTT.

J is TRBJ2-7 and V is TRBV4-3, with 9 bases aligning to TRBD2. V lost 2 bases and J lost 6; bases outside the gene matches: 11. The CDR3 covers 16 residues. CDR1 and CDR2 from the germline V gene are LGHNA and YSLEER. The CDR3 loop reads CASSQPPGLANREQYF. The CDR3 DNA is TGCGCCAGCAGCCAACCACCGGGACTAGCTAATCGCGAGCAGTACTTC.

J is TRBJ2-7 and V is TRBV6-5, with TRBD1 identical over 9 bases. V gave up 6 bases and J gave up 3 bases; unmatched junction bases: 6. Germline V lookup: CDR1 MNHEY, CDR2 SVGAGI. This CDR3 is built from 14 residues. The CDR3, as DNA: TGTGCCAGCAGCACCGGGACAGGGCTCTACGAGCAGTACTTC. Protein: CASSTGTGLYEQYF.

This clone was counted a few times. V usage is TRBV11-2 and J usage is TRBJ1-6; 7 nucleotides agree with TRBD1. The CDR3 runs to 15 residues. Germline V gives CDR1 SGHAT, CDR2 FQNNGV. Trimming took 5 bases from V and 7 from J; bases not matched to a gene: 8. CDR3 in amino acids: CASSPPWDSNSPLHF. The CDR3 DNA reads as TGTGCCAGCAGCCCCCCCTGGGACAGCAATTCACCCCTCCACTTT.

The chain employs TRBV6-6 and TRBJ2-6; the D is unclear. This CDR3 comprises 16 residues. V was pared by 6 bases and J by 2 bases, with 14 bases between. Germline CDR1 reads MNHNY; CDR2 reads SVGAGI (reference sequence). CDR3 region: CASSPTTLTGANVLTF. CDR3 nucleotides: TGTGCCAGCAGCCCGACGACCTTGACTGGGGCCAACGTCCTGACTTTC.

The chain carries TRBV4-3 and TRBJ2-2, with TRBD2 matching over 8 bases. The CDR3 loop spans 16 amino acids. Germline V gene data show CDR1 as LGHNA and CDR2 as YSLEER. V dropped 6 bases and J dropped 0; count of bases not matched to a gene: 6. The CDR3 is CASSRDGGANTGELFF. The CDR3 bases are TGCGCCAGCAGTCGCGACGGGGGGGCGAACACCGGGGAGCTGTTTTTT.

This chain connects TRBV7-2 to TRBJ1-6; TRBD1 is a possible D gene (5 bases). V was pared by 3 bases and J by 3 bases, with 9 bases between. Germline values: CDR1 SGHTA, CDR2 FQGNSA. The CDR3 consists of 15 residues. The chain's CDR3 is CASSLGGGYNSPLHF. For the CDR3, the DNA is TGTGCCAGCAGCTTGGGGGGTGGCTATAATTCACCCCTCCACTTT.

This chain connects TRBV10-2 to TRBJ1-2; D gene unclear. The CDR3 is 13 amino acids. Between the trimmed V and J ends, which lost 8 bases and 8 bases, there was a span of 18 bases. Germline values: CDR1 WSHSY, CDR2 SAAADI. CDR3 protein: CASQAKREIGYTF. The CDR3 bases are TGCGCCAGCCAGGCCAAAAGAGAGATCGGCTACACCTTC.

The gene calls are TRBV5-1 and TRBJ2-7; either TRBD1 or TRBD2 may supply D (5 bases each). The CDR3 consists of 12 residues. V lost 4 bases and J lost 5, with 10 bases in between. From germline, CDR1 is SGHRS and CDR2 YFSETQ. For the CDR3, the DNA is TGCGCCAGCAGCCGAGAGGGGAACGAGCAGTACTTC. This encodes CASSREGNEQYF.

The chain employs TRBV13 and TRBJ2-7; no reliable D call. V was clipped by 5 bases and J by 5 bases, with 10 bases between them. The CDR3 runs 12 residues. Germline lookup yields CDR1 PRHDT and CDR2 FYEKMQ (reference sequence). CDR3 in amino acids: CASSRGADEQYF. As DNA, the CDR3 is TGTGCCAGCAGCCGTGGCGCCGACGAGCAGTACTTC.

This sequence joins TRBV30 and TRBJ2-2; D is uncertain. The CDR3 covers 16 residues. Germline CDR1 GTSNPN, CDR2 SVGIG (reference sequence). Trimming left V 0 bases short and J 6 bases short, with 17 bases between. The CDR3 reads CAWSVVLGGSPGELFF. The DNA of the CDR3 is TGTGCCTGGAGTGTAGTGCTGGGTGGTAGCCCCGGGGAGCTGTTTTTT.

The CDR3 nucleotides read TGTGCCACCAGCAGAGGTGGCAATCAGCCCCAGCATTTT. Protein sequence: CATSRGGNQPQHF. The V and J genes are TRBV15 and TRBJ1-5; D is unclear. Germline lookup yields CDR1 LNHNV and CDR2 YYDKDF (reference sequence). With 1 base removed from V and 2 bases from J, the gap between germline ends came to 3 bases. This CDR3 has 13 amino acids.

The chain has TRBV6-5 and TRBJ1-1; D is unclear. Between the trimmed V and J ends, which lost 6 bases and 3 bases, there was a span of 14 bases. Germline loops: CDR1 MNHEY, CDR2 SVGAGI. The CDR3 sequence is 14 residues long. The CDR3 nucleotides are TGTGCCAGCAGCTGGGCGGGGTTGGACACTGAAGCTTTCTTT. The encoded protein is CASSWAGLDTEAFF.